This T cell receptor beta chain was sequenced in a study of response to subunit inactivated influenza vaccine. Each CDR3 protein gets one entry after TCRdb re-called the RT-PCR reads with MiXCR. Of just under 550,000 distinct CDR3 sequences listed, approximately 24% were seen once; the top ten hold approximately 3%. Trimming left V 0 bases short and J 8 bases short, with 14 bases between. Germline V gives CDR1 SGHRS, CDR2 YFSETQ. The CDR3 totals 15 residues. A further study also used this sample, focusing on T cells expressing NK-cell markers. That work states: UMIs were included in TCR beta cDNA generated by 5'RACE template switching. Beta-chain profiling covered CD3+CD56+NKG2C+, CD3+CD56+NKG2C- and CD3+CD56-NKG2C+ sorted subsets. Most of the eight sequenced donors tested HCMV-seropositive; one tested seronegative. Within several experiments, an anti-gamma-delta TCR antibody kept the sorting limited to alpha-beta TCR T cells. A handful of donors showed these clonotypes also leading the CD3+CD56-NKG2C+ fraction.

The source was CD4+ T cells sorted from PBMCs, collected 11 to 12 days after vaccination. This chain joins TRBV5-1 and TRBJ1-4; D is ambiguous. The TCR was taken from a man aged 50-59 years who received an inactivated influenza vaccine. CDR3 loop: CASSLGRSSREKLFF. Here the CDR3 DNA reads TGCGCCAGCAGCTTGGGTCGCTCTTCCCGCGAAAAACTGTTTTTT.